The entry below describes one TCR beta chain. As yet, its antigen is unknown. The CDR3 spans 17 residues. CDR1 is MGHRA and CDR2 is YSYEKL in the germline V gene. V was shortened by 4 bases and J by 2 bases, with 20 bases between the two germline ends. These data originate in a study of beta chain features in type 1 diabetes. Reverse transcription of all isolated RNA meant that expressed TCRB transcripts were sequenced. TCRdb's copy holds only in-frame clones and misses some; the assay was immunoSEQ multiplex PCR. Among approximately 170,000 clones listed, roughly 60% were seen once. Broader study findings: Shorter TCRB CDR3s, moderately but significantly so, marked every one of the four CD4+ subsets in Type 1 diabetes patients.

The sample taken for sequencing was naive CD4+ T cells from blood. The source is a man aged 30 to 45 with type 1 diabetes. The rearrangement uses TRBV4-1 and TRBJ2-5; possible D gene TRBD2, 5 bases. The CDR3: CASSLSSGFGKQETQYF. CDR3 nucleotide sequence: TGCGCCAGCAGCCTAAGCAGTGGGTTCGGGAAGCAAGAGACCCAGTACTTC.